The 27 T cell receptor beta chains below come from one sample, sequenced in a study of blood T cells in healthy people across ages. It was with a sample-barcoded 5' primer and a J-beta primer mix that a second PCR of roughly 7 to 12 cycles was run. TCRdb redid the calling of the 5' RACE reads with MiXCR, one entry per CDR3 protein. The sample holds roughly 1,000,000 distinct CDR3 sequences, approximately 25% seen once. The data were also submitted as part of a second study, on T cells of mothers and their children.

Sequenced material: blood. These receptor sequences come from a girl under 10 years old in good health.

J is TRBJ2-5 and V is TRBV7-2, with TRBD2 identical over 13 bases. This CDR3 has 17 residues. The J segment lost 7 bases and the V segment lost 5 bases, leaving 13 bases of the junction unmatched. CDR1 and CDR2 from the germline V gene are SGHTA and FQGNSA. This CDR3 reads CASSNPGLAGTSRTQYF. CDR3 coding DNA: TGTGCCAGCAGCAACCCGGGACTAGCGGGAACTTCGCGGACCCAGTACTTC. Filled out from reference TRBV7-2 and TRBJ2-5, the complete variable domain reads GAGVSQSPSNKVTEKGKDVELRCDPISGHTALYWYRQSLGQGLEFLIYFQGNSAPDKSGLPSDRFSAERTGGSVSTLTIQRTQQEDSAVYLCASSNPGLAGTSRTQYFGPGTRLLVL.

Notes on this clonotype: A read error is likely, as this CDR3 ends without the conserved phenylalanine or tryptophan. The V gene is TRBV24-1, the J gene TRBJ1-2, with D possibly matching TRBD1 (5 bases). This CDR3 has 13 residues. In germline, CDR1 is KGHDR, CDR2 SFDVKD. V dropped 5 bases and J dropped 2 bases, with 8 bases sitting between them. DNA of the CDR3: TGTGCCACCAGTGGTAAGGGGAACTATGGCTACACCCTC. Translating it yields CATSGKGNYGYTL.

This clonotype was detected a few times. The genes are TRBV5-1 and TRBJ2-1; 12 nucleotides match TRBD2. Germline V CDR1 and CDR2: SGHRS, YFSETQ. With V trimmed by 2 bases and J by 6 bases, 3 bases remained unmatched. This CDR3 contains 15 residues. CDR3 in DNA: TGCGCCAGCAGCTTCCGACTAGCGGGAGCCAATGAGCAGTTCTTC. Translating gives CASSFRLAGANEQFF.

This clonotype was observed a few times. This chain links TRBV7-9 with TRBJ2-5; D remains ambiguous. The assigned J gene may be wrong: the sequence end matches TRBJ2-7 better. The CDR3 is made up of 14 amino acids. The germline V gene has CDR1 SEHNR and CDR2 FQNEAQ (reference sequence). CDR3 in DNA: TGTGCCAGCAGCCCTGCCAACGGCATCTACGAGCAGTACTTC. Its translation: CASSPANGIYEQYF.

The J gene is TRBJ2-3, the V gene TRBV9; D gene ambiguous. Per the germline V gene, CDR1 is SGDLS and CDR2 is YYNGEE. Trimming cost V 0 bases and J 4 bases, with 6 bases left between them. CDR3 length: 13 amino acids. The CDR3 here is CASSVGSPDTQYF. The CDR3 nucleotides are TGTGCCAGCAGCGTAGGCTCTCCAGATACGCAGTATTTT.

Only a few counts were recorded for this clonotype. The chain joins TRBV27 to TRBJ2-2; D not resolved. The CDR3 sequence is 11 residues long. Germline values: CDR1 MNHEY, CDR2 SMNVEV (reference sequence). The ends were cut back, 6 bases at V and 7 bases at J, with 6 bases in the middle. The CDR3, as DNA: TGTGCCAGCAGCTCATACGGGGAGCTGTTTTTT. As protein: CASSSYGELFF.

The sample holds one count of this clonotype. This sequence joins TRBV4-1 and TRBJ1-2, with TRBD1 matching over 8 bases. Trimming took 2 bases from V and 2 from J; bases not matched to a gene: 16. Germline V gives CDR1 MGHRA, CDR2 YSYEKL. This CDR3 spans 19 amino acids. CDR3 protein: CASSQPPTGERMGNYGYTF. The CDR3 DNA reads TGCGCCAGCAGCCAACCGCCGACAGGGGAAAGGATGGGGAACTATGGCTACACCTTC.

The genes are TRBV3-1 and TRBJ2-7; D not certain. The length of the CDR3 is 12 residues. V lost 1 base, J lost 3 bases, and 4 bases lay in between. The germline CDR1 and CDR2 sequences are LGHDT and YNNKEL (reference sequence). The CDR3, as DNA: TGTGCCAGCAGCCAAGCCTTCTACGAGCAGTACTTC. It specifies CASSQAFYEQYF.

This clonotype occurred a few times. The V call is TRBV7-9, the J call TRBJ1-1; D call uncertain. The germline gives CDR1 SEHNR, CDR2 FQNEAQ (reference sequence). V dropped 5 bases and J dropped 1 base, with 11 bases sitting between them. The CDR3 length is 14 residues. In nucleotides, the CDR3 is TGTGCCAGCAGCCTCCAGATTCAGAACACTGAAGCTTTCTTT. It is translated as CASSLQIQNTEAFF.

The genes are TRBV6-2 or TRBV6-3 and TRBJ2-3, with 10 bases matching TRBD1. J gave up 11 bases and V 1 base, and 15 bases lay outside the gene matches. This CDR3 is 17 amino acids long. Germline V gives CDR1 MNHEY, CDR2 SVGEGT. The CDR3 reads CASSYFQPGQGIREQYF. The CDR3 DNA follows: TGTGCCAGCAGTTACTTCCAACCGGGACAGGGGATAAGGGAGCAGTATTTT.

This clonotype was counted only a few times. The CDR3 DNA reads TGTGCCAGCAGCCTAAGCGGGAACTGGGACATTCAGTACTTC. Its translation is CASSLSGNWDIQYF. This sequence joins TRBV11-2 and TRBJ2-4; 7 bases match TRBD2. V was pared by 5 bases and J by 8 bases, with 9 bases of the junction left unmatched. This CDR3 contains 14 residues. Germline-derived CDR1 and CDR2 are SGHAT and FQNNGV. The full variable domain, with the rest looked up from reference TRBV11-2 and TRBJ2-4, is EAGVAQSPRYKIIEKRQSVAFWCNPISGHATLYWYQQILGQGPKLLIQFQNNGVVDDSQLPKDRFSAERLKGVDSTLKIQPAKLEDSAVYLCASSLSGNWDIQYFGAGTRLSVL.

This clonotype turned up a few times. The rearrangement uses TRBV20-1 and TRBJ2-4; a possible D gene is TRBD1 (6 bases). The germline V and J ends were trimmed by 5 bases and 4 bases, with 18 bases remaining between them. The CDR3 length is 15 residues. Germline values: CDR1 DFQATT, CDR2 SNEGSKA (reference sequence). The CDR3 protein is CSALTTDSLKNIQYF. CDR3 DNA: TGCAGTGCTCTTACCACGGACAGTCTTAAAAACATTCAGTACTTC.

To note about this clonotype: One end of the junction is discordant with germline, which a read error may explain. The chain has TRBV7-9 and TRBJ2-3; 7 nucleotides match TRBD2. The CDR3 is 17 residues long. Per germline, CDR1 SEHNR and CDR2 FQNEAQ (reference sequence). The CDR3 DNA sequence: TGTGCCAGTAGCTCATACTTCGGGACTACTTTCACAGATACGCAGTATTTT. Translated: CASSSYFGTTFTDTQYF.

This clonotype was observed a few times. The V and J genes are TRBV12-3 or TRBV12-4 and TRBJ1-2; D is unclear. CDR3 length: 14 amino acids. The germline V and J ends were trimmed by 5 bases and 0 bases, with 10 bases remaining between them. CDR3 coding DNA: TGTGCCAGCAGTCTGAGGTCGGCTAACTATGGCTACACCTTC. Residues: CASSLRSANYGYTF.

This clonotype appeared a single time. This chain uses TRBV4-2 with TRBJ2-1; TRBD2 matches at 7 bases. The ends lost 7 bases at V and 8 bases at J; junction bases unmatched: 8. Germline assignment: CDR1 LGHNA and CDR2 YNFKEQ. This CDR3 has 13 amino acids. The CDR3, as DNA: TGTGCCAGCACGGTCGGGGGGTCCTATGAGCAGTTCTTC. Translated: CASTVGGSYEQFF.

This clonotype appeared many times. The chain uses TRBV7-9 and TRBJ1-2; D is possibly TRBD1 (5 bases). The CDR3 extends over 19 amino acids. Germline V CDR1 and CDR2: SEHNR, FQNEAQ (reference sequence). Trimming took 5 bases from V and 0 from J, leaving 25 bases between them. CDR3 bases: TGTGCCAGCAGCGGAAGACAGTCCAATGCCCCAATAGCTAACTATGGCTACACCTTC. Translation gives CASSGRQSNAPIANYGYTF.

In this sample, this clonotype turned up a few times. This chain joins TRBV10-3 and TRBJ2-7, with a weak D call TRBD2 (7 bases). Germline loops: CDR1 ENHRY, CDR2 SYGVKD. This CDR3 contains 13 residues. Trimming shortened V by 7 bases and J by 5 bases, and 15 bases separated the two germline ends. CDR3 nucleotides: TGTGCCATCAATAAGGGGGAGGGAGACGAGCAGTACTTC. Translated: CAINKGEGDEQYF.

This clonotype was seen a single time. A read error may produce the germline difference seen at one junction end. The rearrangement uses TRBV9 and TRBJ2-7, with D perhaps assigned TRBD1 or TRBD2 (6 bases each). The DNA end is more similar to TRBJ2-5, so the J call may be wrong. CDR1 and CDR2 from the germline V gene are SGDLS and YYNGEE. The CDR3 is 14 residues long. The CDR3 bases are TGTGTCAGCAGCAAGGAGGGGGTAAGAGAGACCCAGTACTTC. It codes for CVSSKEGVRETQYF.

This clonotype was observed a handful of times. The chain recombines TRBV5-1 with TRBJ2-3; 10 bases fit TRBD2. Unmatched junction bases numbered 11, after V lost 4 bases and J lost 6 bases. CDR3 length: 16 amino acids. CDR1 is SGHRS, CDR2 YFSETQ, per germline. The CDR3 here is CASSKTGTSASDTQYF. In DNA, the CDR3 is TGCGCCAGCAGCAAGACCGGGACTAGCGCGTCGGATACGCAGTATTTT.

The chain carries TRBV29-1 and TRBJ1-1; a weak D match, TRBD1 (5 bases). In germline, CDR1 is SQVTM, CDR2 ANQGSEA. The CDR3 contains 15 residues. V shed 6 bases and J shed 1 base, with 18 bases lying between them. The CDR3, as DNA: TGCAGCGTCCCGGACACAGAGGGAGAGAACACTGAAGCTTTCTTT. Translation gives CSVPDTEGENTEAFF.

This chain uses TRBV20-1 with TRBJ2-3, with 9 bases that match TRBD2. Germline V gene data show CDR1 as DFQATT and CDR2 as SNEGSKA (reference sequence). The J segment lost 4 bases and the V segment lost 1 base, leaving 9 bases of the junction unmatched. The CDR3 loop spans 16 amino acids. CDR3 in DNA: TGCAGTGCTAGAGGCCGCGCTAGCGGGACTCCAGATACGCAGTATTTT. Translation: CSARGRASGTPDTQYF.

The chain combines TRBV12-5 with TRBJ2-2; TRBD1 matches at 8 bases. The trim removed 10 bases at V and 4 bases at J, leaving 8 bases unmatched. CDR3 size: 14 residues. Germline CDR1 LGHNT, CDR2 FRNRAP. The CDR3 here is CAIPTGGSTGELFF. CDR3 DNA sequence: TGTGCTATCCCTACAGGGGGTAGCACCGGGGAGCTGTTTTTT.

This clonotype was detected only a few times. CDR3 DNA sequence: TGTGCCAGCAGCGCCAACCCCAACCCGGGAGGGGAGCAGTTCTTC. It specifies CASSANPNPGGEQFF. The gene calls are TRBV27 and TRBJ2-1, with 8 bases fitting TRBD2. The J segment lost 10 bases and the V segment lost 6 bases, leaving 14 bases of the junction unmatched. Looked up from germline, CDR1 is MNHEY and CDR2 is SMNVEV (reference sequence). The CDR3 spans 15 residues.

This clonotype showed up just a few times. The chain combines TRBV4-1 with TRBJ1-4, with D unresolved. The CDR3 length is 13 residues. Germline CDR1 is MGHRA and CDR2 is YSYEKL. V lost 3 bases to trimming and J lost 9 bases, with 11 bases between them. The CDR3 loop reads CASSHARAQKLFF. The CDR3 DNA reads TGCGCCAGCAGCCATGCTCGGGCGCAAAAACTGTTTTTT.

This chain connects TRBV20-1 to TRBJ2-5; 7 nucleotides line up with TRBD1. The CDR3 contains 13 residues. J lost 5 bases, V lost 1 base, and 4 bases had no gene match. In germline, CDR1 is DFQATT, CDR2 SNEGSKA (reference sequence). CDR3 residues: CSARVTGLETQYF. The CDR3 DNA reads TGCAGTGCTAGAGTGACAGGGTTGGAGACCCAGTACTTC.

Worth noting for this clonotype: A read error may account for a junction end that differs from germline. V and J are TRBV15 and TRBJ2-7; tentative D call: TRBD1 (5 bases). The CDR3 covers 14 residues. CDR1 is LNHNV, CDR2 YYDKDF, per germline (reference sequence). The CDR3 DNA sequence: TGTGCCACCAGCGGAAGCCCTGGGGCCTACGACCAGTACTTC. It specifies CATSGSPGAYDQYF.

The CDR3 DNA follows: TGCGCCAGCAGCTTGGGTATAGAGCGGGAAAAAAACACCATATATTTT. Translation gives CASSLGIEREKNTIYF. This chain links TRBV5-1 with TRBJ1-3; D unresolved. The CDR3 covers 16 residues. V gave up 0 bases and J gave up 6 bases, with 16 bases separating them. Germline V CDR1 and CDR2: SGHRS, YFSETQ.